This record concerns one TCR beta chain sequence. Its antigen remains unidentified. Only in-frame clones appear in the TCRdb table, and some are missing; sequencing was by immunoSEQ multiplex PCR. The sample lists about 40,000 clones, over 70% seen once, with approximately 0.55% in the top ten. This sample was taken from a study of memory CD4+ T cells and cytomegalovirus serostatus. Whole-study results and caveats: Median bootstrapped AUC for CMV status was about 0.96 originally, less than 0.93 US-trained. Of 150 to 200 reported CMV TCRbeta sequences, about 70 were found in memory CD4+ repertoires. The CMV-associated TCR signature appears largely within the CD4+ memory repertoire.

V lost 6 bases, J lost 7 bases, and 13 bases stayed unmatched. The CDR3 has 16 residues. The germline V gene encodes CDR1 MDHEN and CDR2 SYDVKM. Single viable CD3+CD4+CD8-CD45RO+ cells were sorted as the memory CD4+ T cells. Donors' CMV status reflects serum IgG against pp150, pp28, p38, p52. The source is an adult in good health and CMV-seronegative. The chain recombines TRBV28 with TRBJ2-3, with 10 bases that match TRBD2. Sequencing used memory CD4+ T cells from blood. CDR3 region: CASSPASTSGAYTQYF. The CDR3 DNA follows: TGTGCCAGCAGCCCAGCCTCTACTAGCGGGGCTTATACGCAGTATTTT.